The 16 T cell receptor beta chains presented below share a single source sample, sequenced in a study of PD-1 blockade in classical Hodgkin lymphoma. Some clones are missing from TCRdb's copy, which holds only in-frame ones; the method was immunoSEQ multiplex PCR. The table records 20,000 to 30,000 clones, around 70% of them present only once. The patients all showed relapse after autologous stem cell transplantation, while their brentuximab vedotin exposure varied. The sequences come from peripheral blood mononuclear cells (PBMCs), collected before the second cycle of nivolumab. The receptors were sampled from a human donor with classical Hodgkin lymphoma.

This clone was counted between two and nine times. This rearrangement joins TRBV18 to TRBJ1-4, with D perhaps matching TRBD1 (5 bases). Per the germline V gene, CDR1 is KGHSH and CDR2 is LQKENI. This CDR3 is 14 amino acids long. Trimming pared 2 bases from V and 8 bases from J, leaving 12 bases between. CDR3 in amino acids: CASSPTRVDEKLFF. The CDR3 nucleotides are TGTGCCAGCTCACCAACCAGGGTAGACGAAAAACTGTTTTTT.

CDR3 sequence reads: CASSPSPTDRLNTEAFF. The CDR3 DNA follows: TGTGCCAGCAGTCCCTCCCCCACCGACAGGCTGAACACTGAAGCTTTCTTT. The gene calls are TRBV28 and TRBJ1-1; possibly TRBD1 for D (6 bases). V was clipped by 5 bases and J by 0 bases, with 19 bases between them. Germline CDR1 is MDHEN and CDR2 is SYDVKM. The CDR3 contains 17 residues.

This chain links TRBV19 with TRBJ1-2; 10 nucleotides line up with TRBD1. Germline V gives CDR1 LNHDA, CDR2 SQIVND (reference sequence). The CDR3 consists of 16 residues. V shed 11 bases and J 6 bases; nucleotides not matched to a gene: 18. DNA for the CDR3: TGTGCCGCAACCAGGACAGGGGGGAATCCGACCAATGGCTACACCTTC. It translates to CAATRTGGNPTNGYTF.

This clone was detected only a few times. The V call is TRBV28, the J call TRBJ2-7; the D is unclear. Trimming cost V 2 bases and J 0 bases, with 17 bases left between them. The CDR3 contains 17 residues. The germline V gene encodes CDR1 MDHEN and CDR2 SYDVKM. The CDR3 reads CASSLPRTQASSYEQYF. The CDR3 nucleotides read TGTGCCAGCAGTTTACCTCGAACCCAGGCCTCCTCCTACGAGCAGTACTTC.

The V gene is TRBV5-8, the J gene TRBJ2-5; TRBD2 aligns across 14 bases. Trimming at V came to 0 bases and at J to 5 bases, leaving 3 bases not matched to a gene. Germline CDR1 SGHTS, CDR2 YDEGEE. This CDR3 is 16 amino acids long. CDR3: CASSLGLAGGMETQYF. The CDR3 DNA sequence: TGTGCCAGCAGCTTGGGACTAGCGGGGGGGATGGAGACCCAGTACTTC.

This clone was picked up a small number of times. The DNA for the CDR3 is TGTGCCAGCAGTTGGGACAGGGGGGATTCACCCCTCCACTTT. It encodes CASSWDRGDSPLHF. This chain joins TRBV2 and TRBJ1-6; 11 bases are a match to TRBD1. Germline lookup yields CDR1 SNHLY and CDR2 FYNNEI. The CDR3 contains 14 residues. J was trimmed by 8 bases and V by 5 bases; bases with no gene match: 2.

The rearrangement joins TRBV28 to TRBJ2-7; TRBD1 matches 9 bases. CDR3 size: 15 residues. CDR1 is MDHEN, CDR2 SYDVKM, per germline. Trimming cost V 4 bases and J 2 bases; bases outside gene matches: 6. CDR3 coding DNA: TGTGCCAGCAGTTCTATGGGACAGGGCCCCTACGAGCAGTACTTC. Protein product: CASSSMGQGPYEQYF.

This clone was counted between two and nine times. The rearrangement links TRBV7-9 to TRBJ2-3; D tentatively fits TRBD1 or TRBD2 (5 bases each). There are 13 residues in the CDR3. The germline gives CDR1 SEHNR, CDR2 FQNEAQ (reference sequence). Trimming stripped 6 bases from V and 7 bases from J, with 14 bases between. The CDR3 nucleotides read TGTGCCAGCAGTCCTAGGGACCGGTATACGCAGTATTTT. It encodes CASSPRDRYTQYF.

The DNA for the CDR3 is TGTGCCAGCAGCTATATACATAACTCCTATAATTCACCCCTCCACTTT. Translating gives CASSYIHNSYNSPLHF. V usage is TRBV28 and J usage is TRBJ1-6; no clear D gene. CDR3 length equals 16 residues. Germline assignment: CDR1 MDHEN and CDR2 SYDVKM. Trimming removed 6 bases at V and 0 bases at J, with 12 bases between. Looking up the rest from reference TRBV28 and TRBJ1-6 gives the full variable domain: DVKVTQSSRYLVKRTGEKVFLECVQDMDHENMFWYRQDPGLGLRLIYFSYDVKMKEKGDIPEGYSVSREKKERFSLILESASTNQTSMYLCASSYIHNSYNSPLHFGNGTRLTVT.

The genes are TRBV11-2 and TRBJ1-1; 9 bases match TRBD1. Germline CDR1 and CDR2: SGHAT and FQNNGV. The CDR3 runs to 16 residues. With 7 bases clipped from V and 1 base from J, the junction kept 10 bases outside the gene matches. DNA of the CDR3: TGTGCCAGCATCCTCCCGGGACAGGGACAGAACACTGAAGCTTTCTTT. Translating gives CASILPGQGQNTEAFF. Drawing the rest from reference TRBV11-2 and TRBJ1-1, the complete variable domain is EAGVAQSPRYKIIEKRQSVAFWCNPISGHATLYWYQQILGQGPKLLIQFQNNGVVDDSQLPKDRFSAERLKGVDSTLKIQPAKLEDSAVYLCASILPGQGQNTEAFFGQGTRLTVV.

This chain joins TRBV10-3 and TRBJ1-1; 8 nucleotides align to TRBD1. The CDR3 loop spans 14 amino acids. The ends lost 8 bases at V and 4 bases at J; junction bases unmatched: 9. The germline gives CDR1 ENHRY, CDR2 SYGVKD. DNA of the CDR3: TGTGCCATCGGGGCGCAGGGGGCGGGCACTGAAGCTTTCTTT. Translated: CAIGAQGAGTEAFF.

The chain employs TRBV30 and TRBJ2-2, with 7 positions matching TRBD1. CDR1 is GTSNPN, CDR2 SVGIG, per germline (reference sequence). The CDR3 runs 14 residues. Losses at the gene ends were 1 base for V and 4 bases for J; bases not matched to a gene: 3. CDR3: CAWSAYRGTGELFF. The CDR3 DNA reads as TGTGCCTGGAGTGCCTACAGGGGCACCGGGGAGCTGTTTTTT.

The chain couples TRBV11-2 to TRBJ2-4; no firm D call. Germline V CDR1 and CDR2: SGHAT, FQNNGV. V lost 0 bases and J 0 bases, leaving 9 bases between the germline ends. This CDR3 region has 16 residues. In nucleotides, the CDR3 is TGTGCCAGCAGCTTAGAGGCAGGAGTAGCCAAAAACATTCAGTACTTC. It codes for CASSLEAGVAKNIQYF.

CDR3 residues: CASSYSGDRGTEAFF. CDR3 DNA sequence: TGTGCCAGCAGTTACTCGGGGGACAGGGGCACTGAAGCTTTCTTT. The V gene is TRBV6-6, the J gene TRBJ1-1; 10 bases fit TRBD1. The V segment lost 0 bases and the J segment 4 bases; nucleotides outside the gene matches: 2. This CDR3 comprises 15 residues. Germline CDR1 is MNHNY and CDR2 is SVGAGI (reference sequence).

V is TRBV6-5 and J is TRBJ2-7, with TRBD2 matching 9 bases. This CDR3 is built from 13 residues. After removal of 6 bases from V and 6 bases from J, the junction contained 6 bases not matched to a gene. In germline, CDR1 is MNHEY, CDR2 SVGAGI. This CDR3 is CASRRGGPGEQYF. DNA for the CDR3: TGTGCCAGCAGGCGGGGGGGGCCCGGCGAGCAGTACTTC.

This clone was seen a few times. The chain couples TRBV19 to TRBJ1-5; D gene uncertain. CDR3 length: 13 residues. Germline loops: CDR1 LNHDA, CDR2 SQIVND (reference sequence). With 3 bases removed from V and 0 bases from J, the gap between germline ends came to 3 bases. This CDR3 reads CASSMGSNQPQHF. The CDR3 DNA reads TGTGCCAGTAGTATGGGTAGCAATCAGCCCCAGCATTTT. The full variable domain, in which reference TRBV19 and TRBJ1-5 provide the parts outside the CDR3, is DGGITQSPKYLFRKEGQNVTLSCEQNLNHDAMYWYRQDPGQGLRLIYYSQIVNDFQKGDIAEGYSVSREKKESFPLTVTSAQKNPTAFYLCASSMGSNQPQHFGDGTRLSIL.